This TCR beta chain was recorded in a study of OX40 agonist ivuxolimab in advanced cancers. Study-level results: The authors also found low normalized T-cell clonal expansion in some nonresponders.

TCRdb's copy holds only in-frame clones and misses some; the assay was immunoSEQ multiplex PCR. Of 8,500 to 13,000 clones in the sample, around 84% are singletons; the top ten hold 21%. This clone is medium-sized by share. Antigen unknown. The starting material was CD4+ or CD8+ T cells sorted from blood, obtained in a trial of the OX40 agonist ivuxolimab. This clonotype originated in an adult with an advanced solid tumor such as melanoma, head and neck, liver or kidney cancer.

The CDR3 is CASSQFRNGDEQFF. CDR3 nucleotide sequence: TGCGCCAGCAGCCAATTCCGGAACGGGGATGAGCAGTTCTTC. The gene calls are TRBV4-3 and TRBJ2-1; D is perhaps TRBD2 (5 bases). The CDR3 consists of 14 residues. The germline CDR1 and CDR2 sequences are LGHNA and YSLEER. With 2 bases removed from V and 8 bases from J, the gap between germline ends came to 13 bases.